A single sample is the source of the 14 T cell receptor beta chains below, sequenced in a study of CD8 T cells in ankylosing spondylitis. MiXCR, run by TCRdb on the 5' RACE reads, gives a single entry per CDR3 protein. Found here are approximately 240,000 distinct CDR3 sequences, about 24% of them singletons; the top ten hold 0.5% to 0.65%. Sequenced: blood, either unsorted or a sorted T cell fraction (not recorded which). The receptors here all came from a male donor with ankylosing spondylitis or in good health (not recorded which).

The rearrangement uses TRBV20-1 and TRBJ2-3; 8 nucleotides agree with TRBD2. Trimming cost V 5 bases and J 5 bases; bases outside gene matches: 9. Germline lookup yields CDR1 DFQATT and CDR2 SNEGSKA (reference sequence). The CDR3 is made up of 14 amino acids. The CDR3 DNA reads TGCAGTGCTCCCGGGAGGGTATCAGGAGATACGCAGTATTTT. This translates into CSAPGRVSGDTQYF.

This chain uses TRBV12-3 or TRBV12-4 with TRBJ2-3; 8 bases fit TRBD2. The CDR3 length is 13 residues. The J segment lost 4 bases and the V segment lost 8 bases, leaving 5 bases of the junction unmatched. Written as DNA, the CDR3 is TGTGCCAGCCGGGGGGGGTTCGCAGATACGCAGTATTTT. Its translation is CASRGGFADTQYF.

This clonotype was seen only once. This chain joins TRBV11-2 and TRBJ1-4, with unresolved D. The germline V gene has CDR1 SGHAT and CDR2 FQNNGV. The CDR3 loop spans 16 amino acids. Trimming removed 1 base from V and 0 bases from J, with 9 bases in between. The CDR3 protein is CASSLGDTATNEKLFF. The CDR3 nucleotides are TGTGCCAGCAGCTTAGGAGACACGGCAACTAATGAAAAACTGTTTTTT.

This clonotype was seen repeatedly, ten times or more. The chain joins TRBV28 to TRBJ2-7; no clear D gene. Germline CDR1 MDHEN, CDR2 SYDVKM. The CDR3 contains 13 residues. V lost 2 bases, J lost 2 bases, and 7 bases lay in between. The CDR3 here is CASSLVTAYEQYF. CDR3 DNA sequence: TGTGCCAGCAGTTTAGTCACAGCCTACGAGCAGTACTTC.

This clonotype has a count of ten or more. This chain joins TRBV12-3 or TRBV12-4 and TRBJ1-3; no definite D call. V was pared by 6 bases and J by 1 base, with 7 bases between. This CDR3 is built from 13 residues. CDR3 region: CASRRDSGNTIYF. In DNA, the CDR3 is TGTGCCAGCAGACGGGATTCTGGAAACACCATATATTTT.

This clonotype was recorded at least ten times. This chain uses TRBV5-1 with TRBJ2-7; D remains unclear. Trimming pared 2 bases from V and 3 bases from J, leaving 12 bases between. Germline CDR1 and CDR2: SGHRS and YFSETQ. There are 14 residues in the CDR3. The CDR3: CASSLGPEGYEQYF. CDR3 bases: TGCGCCAGCAGCTTAGGCCCAGAAGGCTACGAGCAGTACTTC. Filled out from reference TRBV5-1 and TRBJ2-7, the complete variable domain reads KAGVTQTPRYLIKTRGQQVTLSCSPISGHRSVSWYQQTPGQGLQFLFEYFSETQRNKGNFPGRFSGRQFSNSRSEMNVSTLELGDSALYLCASSLGPEGYEQYFGPGTRLTVT.

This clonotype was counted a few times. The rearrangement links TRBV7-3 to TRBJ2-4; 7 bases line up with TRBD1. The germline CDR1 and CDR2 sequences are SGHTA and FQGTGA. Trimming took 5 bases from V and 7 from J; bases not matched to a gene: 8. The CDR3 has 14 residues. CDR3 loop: CASSPGQDRNIQYF. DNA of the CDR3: TGTGCCAGCAGCCCCGGACAGGATAGGAACATTCAGTACTTC.

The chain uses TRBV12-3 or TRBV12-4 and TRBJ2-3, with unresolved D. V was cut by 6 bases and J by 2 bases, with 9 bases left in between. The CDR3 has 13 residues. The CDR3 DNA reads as TGTGCCAGCAGCAACCACAACACAGATACGCAGTATTTT. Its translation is CASSNHNTDTQYF.

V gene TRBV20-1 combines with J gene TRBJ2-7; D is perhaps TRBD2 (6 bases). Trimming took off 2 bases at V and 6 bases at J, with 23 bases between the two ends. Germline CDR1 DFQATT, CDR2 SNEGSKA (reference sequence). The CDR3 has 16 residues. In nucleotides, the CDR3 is TGCAGTGCTAGACAATTCACCGGAGGGGATCTAGGCGAGCAGTACTTC. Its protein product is CSARQFTGGDLGEQYF.

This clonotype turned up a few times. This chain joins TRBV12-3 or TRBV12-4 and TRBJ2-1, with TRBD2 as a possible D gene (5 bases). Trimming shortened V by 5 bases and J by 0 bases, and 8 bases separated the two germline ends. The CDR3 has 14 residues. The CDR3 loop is CASSNSDSYNEQFF. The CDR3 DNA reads TGTGCCAGCAGTAATAGCGACTCCTACAATGAGCAGTTCTTC.

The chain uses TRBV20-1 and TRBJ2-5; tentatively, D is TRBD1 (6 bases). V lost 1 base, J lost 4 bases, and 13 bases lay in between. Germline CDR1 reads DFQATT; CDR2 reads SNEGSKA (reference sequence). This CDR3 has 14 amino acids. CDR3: CSARGFRGRETQYF. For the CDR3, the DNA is TGCAGTGCTAGAGGTTTCAGGGGCCGAGAGACCCAGTACTTC.

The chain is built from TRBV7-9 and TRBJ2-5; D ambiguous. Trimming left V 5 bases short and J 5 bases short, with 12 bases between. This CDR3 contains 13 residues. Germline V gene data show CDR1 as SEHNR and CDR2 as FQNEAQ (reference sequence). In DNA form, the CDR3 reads TGTGCCAGCAGCGGTGGCCAAGAGGAGACCCAGTACTTC. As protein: CASSGGQEETQYF.

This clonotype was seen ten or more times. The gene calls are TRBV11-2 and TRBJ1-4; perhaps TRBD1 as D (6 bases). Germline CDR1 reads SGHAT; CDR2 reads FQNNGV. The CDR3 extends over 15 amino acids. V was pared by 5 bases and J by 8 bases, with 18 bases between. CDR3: CASSRTGTNEEKLFF. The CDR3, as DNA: TGTGCCAGCAGCCGTACCGGGACAAATGAGGAAAAACTGTTTTTT.

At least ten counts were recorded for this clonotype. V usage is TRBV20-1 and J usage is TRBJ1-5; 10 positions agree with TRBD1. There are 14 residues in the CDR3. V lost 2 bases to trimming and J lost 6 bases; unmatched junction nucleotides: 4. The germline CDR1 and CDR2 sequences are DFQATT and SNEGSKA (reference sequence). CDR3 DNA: TGCAGTGCTAGAAGTGGGACAGGGGTTCAGCCCCAGCATTTT. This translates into CSARSGTGVQPQHF.